The 13 T cell receptor beta chains in this list originate from one sample, sequenced in a study of T cell responses to AZD1222 COVID-19 vaccine. Assay: immunoSEQ multiplex PCR; the TCRdb copy retains only in-frame clones and omits some. The data contain 150,000 to 200,000 clones, about 94% of them singletons. Sequenced here: peripheral blood, sampled on day 0 of AZD1222 vaccination. The receptors come from an adult in good health.

The chain couples TRBV7-3 to TRBJ1-1; D unresolved. V gave up 3 bases and J gave up 2 bases, with 10 bases separating them. The germline V gene encodes CDR1 SGHTA and CDR2 FQGTGA. This CDR3 comprises 14 residues. The CDR3 is CASSFAGLNTEAFF. DNA of the CDR3: TGTGCCAGCAGCTTCGCAGGTCTCAACACTGAAGCTTTCTTT.

The chain carries TRBV27 and TRBJ2-2; 8 nucleotides match TRBD2. Trimming removed 4 bases from V and 0 bases from J; junction bases left unmatched: 4. CDR3 size: 16 residues. Germline lookup yields CDR1 MNHEY and CDR2 SMNVEV (reference sequence). The CDR3 region is CASSSPAGANTGELFF. DNA for the CDR3: TGTGCCAGCAGTTCCCCAGCGGGGGCGAACACCGGGGAGCTGTTTTTT.

This clone is a singleton in its sample. This chain uses TRBV11-1 with TRBJ2-3, with D uncertain. The CDR3 runs to 12 residues. Germline V CDR1 and CDR2: SGHAT, FQDESV (reference sequence). V lost 2 bases to trimming and J lost 2 bases, with 2 bases between them. CDR3 region: CASSLYTDTQYF. The DNA for the CDR3 is TGTGCCAGCAGCTTATACACAGATACGCAGTATTTT.

CDR3 protein: CASSLDGGGKEKLFF. For the CDR3, the DNA is TGCGCCAGCAGCTTGGACGGGGGAGGGAAGGAAAAACTGTTTTTT. This chain connects TRBV5-1 to TRBJ1-4, with a weak D call TRBD1 (5 bases). The CDR3 consists of 15 residues. V was cut by 0 bases and J by 8 bases, with 14 bases left in between. The germline V gene has CDR1 SGHRS and CDR2 YFSETQ. Full variable domain (missing parts from reference TRBV5-1 and TRBJ1-4): KAGVTQTPRYLIKTRGQQVTLSCSPISGHRSVSWYQQTPGQGLQFLFEYFSETQRNKGNFPGRFSGRQFSNSRSEMNVSTLELGDSALYLCASSLDGGGKEKLFFGSGTQLSVL.

CDR3 residues: CASSWGARLQAFF. The CDR3 nucleotides are TGTGCCAGTAGTTGGGGGGCCCGGCTTCAAGCTTTCTTT. The chain uses TRBV19 and TRBJ1-1; TRBD1 might be the D (6 bases). Trimming took 5 bases from V and 9 from J, leaving 16 bases between them. Germline values: CDR1 LNHDA, CDR2 SQIVND (reference sequence). The CDR3 contains 13 residues.

This clone was counted between two and nine times. The chain has TRBV28 and TRBJ2-5; 10 bases fit TRBD2. Losses at the gene ends were 5 bases for V and 3 bases for J; bases not matched to a gene: 6. The CDR3 has 15 amino acids. The germline V gene has CDR1 MDHEN and CDR2 SYDVKM. CDR3 nucleotide sequence: TGTGCCAGCAGTATTAGCGGGAGGCGCGAAGAGACCCAGTACTTC. Translation: CASSISGRREETQYF.

This rearrangement joins TRBV19 to TRBJ1-3, with TRBD1 as a possible D gene (5 bases). CDR3 length: 14 amino acids. CDR1 LNHDA and CDR2 SQIVND come from the germline V gene (reference sequence). V gave up 3 bases and J gave up 0 bases, with 6 bases separating them. The CDR3 DNA is TGTGCCAGTAGTATGGGGGTCTCTGGAAACACCATATATTTT. Its protein product is CASSMGVSGNTIYF. Looking up the rest from reference TRBV19 and TRBJ1-3 gives the full variable domain: DGGITQSPKYLFRKEGQNVTLSCEQNLNHDAMYWYRQDPGQGLRLIYYSQIVNDFQKGDIAEGYSVSREKKESFPLTVTSAQKNPTAFYLCASSMGVSGNTIYFGEGSWLTVV.

V is TRBV27 and J is TRBJ1-2; no clear D gene. This CDR3 contains 14 residues. Trimming removed 8 bases from V and 4 bases from J, with 17 bases in between. In germline, CDR1 is MNHEY, CDR2 SMNVEV (reference sequence). The CDR3 region is CASGPLTLVYGYTF. The DNA of the CDR3 is TGTGCCAGCGGTCCTTTGACTCTCGTCTATGGCTACACCTTC.

The gene calls are TRBV11-2 and TRBJ1-1, with D unresolved. Per the germline V gene, CDR1 is SGHAT and CDR2 is FQNNGV. The CDR3 is 15 amino acids. Trimming pared 10 bases from V and 1 base from J, leaving 19 bases between. The CDR3 here is CAILRPLHTNTEAFF. The CDR3 DNA reads as TGTGCCATTTTACGGCCCCTTCATACGAACACTGAAGCTTTCTTT.

The rearrangement uses TRBV28 and TRBJ1-1, with D unclear. V dropped 2 bases and J dropped 7 bases, with 8 bases sitting between them. CDR1 and CDR2 from the germline V gene are MDHEN and SYDVKM. The CDR3 is 12 amino acids. The CDR3 nucleotides read TGTGCCAGCAGTTTAAACGACCTTGAAGCTTTCTTT. As protein: CASSLNDLEAFF. The full variable domain, completed using reference TRBV28 and TRBJ1-1, is DVKVTQSSRYLVKRTGEKVFLECVQDMDHENMFWYRQDPGLGLRLIYFSYDVKMKEKGDIPEGYSVSREKKERFSLILESASTNQTSMYLCASSLNDLEAFFGQGTRLTVV.

The rearrangement joins TRBV27 to TRBJ2-1; D is uncertain. The CDR3 spans 14 residues. Per germline, CDR1 MNHEY and CDR2 SMNVEV (reference sequence). V lost 3 bases, J lost 3 bases, and 9 bases lay in between. The CDR3 spells CASSFGTNYNEQFF. In DNA form, the CDR3 reads TGTGCCAGCAGTTTCGGCACCAACTACAATGAGCAGTTCTTC.

This chain links TRBV10-2 with TRBJ2-3; D is possibly TRBD1 or TRBD2 (6 bases each). CDR1 WSHSY and CDR2 SAAADI come from the germline V gene. CDR3 size: 15 residues. Trimming removed 0 bases at V and 3 bases at J, with 10 bases between. The CDR3 coding sequence is TGCGCCAGCAGTGAGTCAACAGGGAGGACAGATACGCAGTATTTT. Its protein is CASSESTGRTDTQYF.

The gene calls are TRBV19 and TRBJ2-3; 7 bases agree with TRBD1. Trimming cost V 8 bases and J 3 bases; bases outside gene matches: 11. Germline CDR1 LNHDA, CDR2 SQIVND (reference sequence). The CDR3 consists of 15 residues. The CDR3, as DNA: TGTGCCAGTCCCAAGACGGACAGGCGGACAGATACGCAGTATTTT. Its translation is CASPKTDRRTDTQYF.